Listed here are 21 T cell receptor beta chains from one sample, sequenced in a study of T cell changes during pregnancy in multiple sclerosis. The repertoire was sequenced with immunoSEQ multiplex PCR; TCRdb's copy has only in-frame clones and lacks some. The sample holds tens of thousands of clones, roughly 94% seen once. This specimen consisted of peripheral blood, obtained in the third trimester of pregnancy. These receptors were obtained from a female donor with multiple sclerosis, enrolled in a pregnancy study.

The chain has TRBV6-5 and TRBJ1-2; D possibly corresponds to TRBD1 (5 bases). V was cut by 1 base and J by 3 bases, with 12 bases left in between. Germline CDR1 reads MNHEY; CDR2 reads SVGAGI. This CDR3 contains 15 residues. The CDR3 nucleotides read TGTGCCAGCAGTTACTTGGGGGGGAACCACTATGGCTACACCTTC. Translated, it gives CASSYLGGNHYGYTF.

This chain uses TRBV11-3 with TRBJ2-1, with 8 bases that match TRBD2. CDR1 and CDR2 from the germline V gene are SGHNT and YENEEA. V trimming: 5 bases; J trimming: 8 bases; junction bases outside the gene matches: 11. This CDR3 region has 15 residues. The CDR3 nucleotides read TGTGCCAGCAGCCTCAGGGGAAGCGGGAGTTATGAGCAGTTCTTC. This sequence encodes CASSLRGSGSYEQFF.

The V and J genes are TRBV7-8 and TRBJ1-1; TRBD1 matches 8 bases. The J segment lost 3 bases and the V segment lost 2 bases, leaving 2 bases of the junction unmatched. The CDR3 extends over 14 amino acids. Germline V lookup: CDR1 SGHVS, CDR2 FQNEAQ. Here the CDR3 DNA reads TGTGCCAGCAGCTTAAACAGGGGGTACACTGAAGCTTTCTTT. Translating gives CASSLNRGYTEAFF.

The chain is built from TRBV15 and TRBJ2-6; D is ambiguous. Deletions cut 1 base from V and 1 base from J, with 11 bases between. The germline V gene has CDR1 LNHNV and CDR2 YYDKDF (reference sequence). This CDR3 spans 17 amino acids. This chain's CDR3 is CATSRGAHGSGANVLTF. In DNA, the CDR3 is TGTGCCACCAGCAGAGGGGCTCATGGGTCTGGGGCCAACGTCCTGACTTTC.

The chain carries TRBV5-5 and TRBJ1-1; D is unresolved. V was cut by 2 bases and J by 0 bases, with 8 bases left in between. Germline V gene data show CDR1 as SGHKS and CDR2 as YYEKEE (reference sequence). CDR3 length: 14 residues. The CDR3 protein is CASSFFGLNTEAFF. The CDR3 DNA follows: TGTGCCAGCAGCTTCTTCGGTCTGAACACTGAAGCTTTCTTT.

The chain uses TRBV5-1 and TRBJ2-7; D is perhaps TRBD2 (6 bases). The CDR3 length is 15 residues. Trimming stripped 1 base from V and 7 bases from J, with 18 bases between. Germline CDR1 is SGHRS and CDR2 is YFSETQ. The CDR3 DNA reads as TGCGCCAGCAGCTTGTACTTCGGTCCCGCGGGGGAGCAGTACTTC. Residues: CASSLYFGPAGEQYF.

This clone was seen just once. The V gene is TRBV27, the J gene TRBJ1-5; D call uncertain. V was pared by 3 bases and J by 4 bases, with 4 bases between. CDR1 MNHEY and CDR2 SMNVEV come from the germline V gene (reference sequence). The CDR3 sequence is 12 residues long. CDR3 residues: CASSFYNQPQHF. The CDR3 region has the DNA TGTGCCAGCAGTTTTTATAATCAGCCCCAGCATTTT.

A few counts support this clone. V usage is TRBV7-9 and J usage is TRBJ1-1; a possible D gene is TRBD1 (5 bases). Germline-derived CDR1 and CDR2 are SEHNR and FQNEAQ (reference sequence). The CDR3 has 13 amino acids. Trimming left V 5 bases short and J 8 bases short, with 15 bases between. The CDR3 DNA follows: TGTGCCAGCAGCCGTGGCGGGGCGGGAGAAGCTTTCTTT. Protein product: CASSRGGAGEAFF.

The chain links TRBV4-3 to TRBJ2-2; 7 bases map to TRBD1. The CDR3 has 17 amino acids. J gave up 1 base and V 1 base, and 6 bases lay outside the gene matches. From germline, CDR1 is LGHNA and CDR2 YSLEER. CDR3 protein: CASSQADRVWNTGELFF. The CDR3 DNA reads TGCGCCAGCAGCCAAGCCGACAGGGTATGGAACACCGGGGAGCTGTTTTTT.

V usage is TRBV30 and J usage is TRBJ2-7; D is possibly TRBD2 (6 bases). The V end was cut by 5 bases, the J end by 3 bases, with 20 bases between. This CDR3 is 15 amino acids long. CDR1 and CDR2 from the germline V gene are GTSNPN and SVGIG (reference sequence). The CDR3 spells CAWPSFFCSGYEQYF. The CDR3 DNA reads as TGTGCCTGGCCCTCCTTTTTTTGTAGCGGCTACGAGCAGTACTTC.

The J gene is TRBJ1-1, the V gene TRBV7-9, with 10 bases fitting TRBD1. V gave up 5 bases and J gave up 5 bases; unmatched junction bases: 2. The CDR3 is 13 amino acids. The germline CDR1 and CDR2 sequences are SEHNR and FQNEAQ (reference sequence). The CDR3 spells CASSLGQGTEAFF. DNA for the CDR3: TGTGCCAGCAGCCTGGGACAGGGGACTGAAGCTTTCTTT.

The J gene is TRBJ2-3, the V gene TRBV4-1; 11 bases are shared with TRBD2. V was pared by 1 base and J by 4 bases, with 4 bases of the junction left unmatched. The CDR3 loop spans 16 amino acids. Germline assignment: CDR1 MGHRA and CDR2 YSYEKL. This CDR3 is CASSQVASGRSDTQYF. CDR3 DNA sequence: TGCGCCAGCAGCCAAGTCGCTAGCGGGAGGTCAGATACGCAGTATTTT.

V is TRBV5-4 and J is TRBJ2-2, with D possibly TRBD1 on 6 matching bases. The CDR3 runs 15 residues. The germline V gene has CDR1 SGHNT and CDR2 YYREEE (reference sequence). V lost 4 bases and J 0 bases, leaving 10 bases between the germline ends. CDR3 in DNA: TGTGCCAGCAGCCCCGGGACATCGAACACCGGGGAGCTGTTTTTT. It yields the protein CASSPGTSNTGELFF.

The chain carries TRBV28 and TRBJ2-2, with 8 bases matching TRBD1. The germline V gene has CDR1 MDHEN and CDR2 SYDVKM. CDR3 length: 17 residues. V trimming: 6 bases; J trimming: 6 bases; junction bases outside the gene matches: 15. The CDR3 here is CASSSFRQGSSAGELFF. As DNA, the CDR3 is TGTGCCAGCAGCAGTTTCAGACAGGGGAGTTCGGCCGGGGAGCTGTTTTTT.

The table lists this clone with a count of one. The chain combines TRBV5-1 with TRBJ1-4; a weak D match, TRBD1 (5 bases). This CDR3 contains 16 residues. V was pared by 4 bases and J by 5 bases, with 18 bases between. Germline CDR1 SGHRS, CDR2 YFSETQ. The CDR3 coding sequence is TGCGCCAGCAGCCCAGTCTCCGGGACTTCCAATGAAAAACTGTTTTTT. Protein product: CASSPVSGTSNEKLFF.

V gene TRBV27 combines with J gene TRBJ2-7; D might be TRBD2 (5 bases). Looked up from germline, CDR1 is MNHEY and CDR2 is SMNVEV (reference sequence). V lost 4 bases to trimming and J lost 2 bases, with 12 bases between them. This CDR3 comprises 14 residues. The CDR3 reads CASSSGSRAYEQYF. CDR3 DNA sequence: TGTGCCAGCAGTTCGGGATCCCGCGCCTACGAGCAGTACTTC.

The chain recombines TRBV9 with TRBJ2-1; 9 bases fit TRBD2. The V segment lost 1 base and the J segment 0 bases; nucleotides outside the gene matches: 2. CDR1 and CDR2 (germline): SGDLS, YYNGEE. This CDR3 is built from 16 residues. The CDR3 is CASSVRGRDSYNEQFF. Here the CDR3 DNA reads TGTGCCAGCAGCGTACGCGGGAGGGACTCCTACAATGAGCAGTTCTTC.

The chain is built from TRBV28 and TRBJ1-1; no clear D. Germline CDR1 is MDHEN and CDR2 is SYDVKM. The CDR3 has 13 amino acids. Trimming left V 7 bases short and J 1 base short, with 10 bases between. CDR3 nucleotide sequence: TGTGCCAGCACCCCTTACGGGAACACTGAAGCTTTCTTT. Translating gives CASTPYGNTEAFF.

This chain uses TRBV6-1 with TRBJ1-1; TRBD1 matches 7 bases. Germline V gene sequence: CDR1 MNHNS, CDR2 SASEGT. V lost 3 bases and J lost 5; bases outside the gene matches: 3. The CDR3 extends over 13 amino acids. The CDR3 DNA reads as TGTGCCAGCAGTGACCACAGGGGTACTGAAGCTTTCTTT. It encodes CASSDHRGTEAFF.

This chain connects TRBV4-3 to TRBJ2-1, with TRBD1 matching over 12 bases. V lost 0 bases and J lost 5; bases outside the gene matches: 5. Per germline, CDR1 LGHNA and CDR2 YSLEER. The CDR3 has 17 amino acids. CDR3 nucleotides: TGCGCCAGCAGCCAAGACATGGGGACAGGGGGCAACAATGAGCAGTTCTTC. This translates into CASSQDMGTGGNNEQFF.

The chain uses TRBV7-2 and TRBJ2-1; the match to TRBD1 covers 9 bases. Germline CDR1 is SGHTA and CDR2 is FQGNSA. CDR3 length equals 14 residues. V trimming: 5 bases; J trimming: 8 bases; junction bases outside the gene matches: 7. As DNA, the CDR3 is TGTGCCAGCAGCCGCCAACAGGGGGCAGATGAGCAGTTCTTC. Protein product: CASSRQQGADEQFF.